This T cell receptor (beta chain) was identified during a study of T cell changes during pregnancy in multiple sclerosis. Sequencing used immunoSEQ multiplex PCR; TCRdb keeps in-frame clones, though not all of them. The table includes about 100,000 clones, around 93% detected once. The ends were cut back, 3 bases at V and 6 bases at J, with 11 bases in the middle. The germline CDR1 and CDR2 sequences are SGHNT and YENEEA. The CDR3 contains 14 residues. This sample comprised peripheral blood, obtained after pregnancy. The TCR comes from a female donor with multiple sclerosis, enrolled in a pregnancy study. This chain connects TRBV11-3 to TRBJ1-4; D is unresolved. As DNA, the CDR3 is TGTGCCAGCAGCTTCAGTATGAAGTATGAAAAACTGTTTTTT. It codes for CASSFSMKYEKLFF.